This TCR beta chain is from a study of T-cell reconstitution after alpha-beta-depleted transplantation in children. The library targeted TCRbeta and was prepared with unique molecular identifiers. Using its own MiXCR run on the PCR reads, TCRdb lists one record per CDR3 protein. The sample comprises roughly 200,000 distinct CDR3 sequences, 6.5% to 7.5% of which are singletons, and more than 2.5% rests with the top ten. The source material was PBMCs from the stem cell graft donor, sampled from the stem cell graft. The sequence derives from a human donor who donated a stem cell graft to a child with Wiskott-Aldrich syndrome.

This CDR3 is CASRTRPDGANVLTF. For the CDR3, the DNA is TGTGCCAGCAGGACCCGTCCGGATGGGGCCAACGTCCTGACTTTC. The chain is built from TRBV2 and TRBJ2-6; D ambiguous. The CDR3 sequence is 15 residues long. V was trimmed by 6 bases and J by 3 bases, leaving 12 bases between them. Germline V lookup: CDR1 SNHLY, CDR2 FYNNEI.